The 28 T cell receptor beta chains below were found in one sample sequenced in a study of TIL therapy for anti-PD-1-resistant metastatic lung cancer. Specified time point: pre-treatment sample, taken before nivolumab and TIL therapy. Sequencing used immunoSEQ v3. Clones were read by immunoSEQ multiplex PCR, and TCRdb kept only the in-frame ones, dropping some. The table has about 60,000 clones, 69% seen once; the top ten hold approximately 7%. Material: blood, obtained at baseline. The receptors derive from a person aged 30 to 80 with non-small cell lung cancer.

V and J are TRBV7-2 and TRBJ1-5, with TRBD1 identical over 7 bases. CDR3 size: 13 residues. CDR1 and CDR2 (germline): SGHTA, FQGNSA. With V trimmed by 3 bases and J by 5 bases, 1 base remained unmatched. In DNA, the CDR3 is TGTGCCAGCAGCTTTGACAGGGATCAGCCCCAGCATTTT. It yields the protein CASSFDRDQPQHF.

This clone was seen more than once but under ten times. This rearrangement joins TRBV11-3 to TRBJ2-1; 8 bases are shared with TRBD2. The CDR3 runs 15 residues. Germline CDR1 reads SGHNT; CDR2 reads YENEEA. Trimming at V came to 1 base and at J to 7 bases, leaving 6 bases not matched to a gene. The CDR3 DNA is TGTGCCAGCAGCTTAGGCTGGGGACTAGGGAATGAGCAGTTCTTC. It is translated as CASSLGWGLGNEQFF. Full variable domain (rest looked up from reference TRBV11-3 and TRBJ2-1): EAGVVQSPRYKIIEKKQPVAFWCNPISGHNTLYWYLQNLGQGPELLIRYENEEAVDDSQLPKDRFSAERLKGVDSTLKIQPAELGDSAVYLCASSLGWGLGNEQFFGPGTRLTVL.

The chain joins TRBV12-5 to TRBJ1-1, with D unresolved. CDR1 and CDR2 from the germline V gene are LGHNT and FRNRAP. The CDR3 contains 13 residues. Trimming took off 1 base at V and 5 bases at J, with 8 bases between the two ends. The CDR3, as DNA: TGTGCTAGTGGTTTGGAGTCTGGAACTGAAGCTTTCTTT. Translating it yields CASGLESGTEAFF.

V is TRBV5-1 and J is TRBJ2-1; D unclear. Trimming shortened V by 4 bases and J by 8 bases, and 22 bases separated the two germline ends. Germline CDR1 SGHRS, CDR2 YFSETQ. The CDR3 covers 16 residues. CDR3 DNA: TGCGCCAGCAGCCGGTCCCAGTTGTGGGAAAGGGATGAGCAGTTCTTC. It translates to CASSRSQLWERDEQFF.

The V gene is TRBV28, the J gene TRBJ1-5, with 10 positions matching TRBD1. CDR1 and CDR2 (germline): MDHEN, SYDVKM. V lost 7 bases and J lost 5; bases outside the gene matches: 5. CDR3 length equals 14 residues. CDR3 region: CASTQGQGYQPQHF. CDR3 coding DNA: TGTGCCAGCACCCAGGGACAGGGGTATCAGCCCCAGCATTTT.

V is TRBV28 and J is TRBJ1-4; tentative D call: TRBD1 (5 bases). The CDR3 loop spans 15 amino acids. The ends were cut back, 3 bases at V and 2 bases at J, with 10 bases in the middle. Germline V gene lookup returns CDR1 MDHEN and CDR2 SYDVKM. DNA of the CDR3: TGTGCCAGCAGTTTCCCACAGGAGACTAATGAAAAACTGTTTTTT. Its translation is CASSFPQETNEKLFF.

The chain is built from TRBV10-3 and TRBJ2-6; the D gene is possibly TRBD1 (5 bases). Germline V lookup: CDR1 ENHRY, CDR2 SYGVKD. V lost 2 bases and J 1 base, leaving 12 bases between the germline ends. There are 17 residues in the CDR3. The CDR3 DNA is TGTGCCATCAGTGAGGGGGCGACAGTGTCTGGGGCCAACGTCCTGACTTTC. Translation gives CAISEGATVSGANVLTF.

V is TRBV5-5 and J is TRBJ1-3; D not certain. V was cut by 2 bases and J by 3 bases, with 12 bases left in between. Germline V CDR1 and CDR2: SGHKS, YYEKEE (reference sequence). This CDR3 spans 15 amino acids. CDR3 amino acids: CASSFLPEGGNTIYF. The CDR3 coding sequence is TGTGCCAGCAGCTTTTTACCGGAAGGTGGAAACACCATATATTTT.

V and J are TRBV19 and TRBJ1-1; 8 bases map to TRBD1. V was clipped by 2 bases and J by 1 base; unmatched bases: 3. Germline assignment: CDR1 LNHDA and CDR2 SQIVND (reference sequence). CDR3 length: 15 residues. The CDR3 reads CASSIQGATNTEAFF. In DNA, the CDR3 is TGTGCCAGTAGTATACAGGGGGCAACGAACACTGAAGCTTTCTTT.

This clone was detected once. The chain recombines TRBV27 with TRBJ1-5, with D perhaps matching TRBD1 (5 bases). CDR3 length equals 14 residues. Trimming cost V 1 base and J 3 bases, with 7 bases left between them. Germline V gene sequence: CDR1 MNHEY, CDR2 SMNVEV (reference sequence). DNA for the CDR3: TGTGCCAGCAGTTTATACGGGGCCAATCAGCCCCAGCATTTT. Translation: CASSLYGANQPQHF.

This chain joins TRBV5-8 and TRBJ1-2, with D hard to call. In germline, CDR1 is SGHTS, CDR2 YDEGEE. Trimming shortened V by 0 bases and J by 3 bases, and 18 bases separated the two germline ends. The CDR3 covers 17 residues. This CDR3 is CASSLAERHGDHYGYTF. In DNA form, the CDR3 reads TGTGCCAGCAGCTTGGCCGAACGACACGGGGATCACTATGGCTACACCTTC.

The chain is built from TRBV7-2 and TRBJ1-2; weak D call: TRBD1 (6 bases). CDR3 size: 15 residues. Germline V gives CDR1 SGHTA, CDR2 FQGNSA. The V gene lost 1 base and the J gene lost 6 bases, with 15 bases spanning the gap. As DNA, the CDR3 is TGTGCCAGCAGCTTAGACTGGGGGCGCGTGGATGGCTACACCTTC. It translates to CASSLDWGRVDGYTF. The full variable domain, its missing parts supplied by reference TRBV7-2 and TRBJ1-2, is GAGVSQSPSNKVTEKGKDVELRCDPISGHTALYWYRQSLGQGLEFLIYFQGNSAPDKSGLPSDRFSAERTGGSVSTLTIQRTQQEDSAVYLCASSLDWGRVDGYTFGSGTRLTVV.

The rearrangement uses TRBV11-2 and TRBJ2-3, with D perhaps TRBD2 (5 bases). Germline-derived CDR1 and CDR2 are SGHAT and FQNNGV. Trimming removed 2 bases from V and 0 bases from J, with 15 bases in between. This CDR3 has 17 residues. CDR3 DNA sequence: TGTGCCAGCAGCTTAACGAGGGCAGGACTTAGCACAGATACGCAGTATTTT. Translating gives CASSLTRAGLSTDTQYF.

This clone was seen once. The V gene is TRBV20-1, the J gene TRBJ2-1; 7 nucleotides line up with TRBD1. Germline values: CDR1 DFQATT, CDR2 SNEGSKA (reference sequence). The V and J ends lost 5 bases and 13 bases, in that order; junction bases with no gene match: 5. The CDR3 is 10 residues long. CDR3 in amino acids: CSAVTGFQFF. In DNA form, the CDR3 reads TGCAGTGCTGTGACAGGGTTCCAGTTCTTC.

The chain uses TRBV5-1 and TRBJ1-5; a weak D match, TRBD1 (5 bases). CDR1 SGHRS and CDR2 YFSETQ come from the germline V gene. The length of the CDR3 is 15 residues. The V gene lost 4 bases and the J gene lost 0 bases, with 11 bases spanning the gap. The CDR3 here is CASSPQGYSNQPQHF. DNA for the CDR3: TGCGCCAGCAGCCCGCAGGGTTATAGCAATCAGCCCCAGCATTTT.

The rearrangement links TRBV2 to TRBJ2-7; unclear D gene. With 6 bases removed from V and 2 bases from J, the gap between germline ends came to 8 bases. CDR3 length: 12 residues. Germline lookup yields CDR1 SNHLY and CDR2 FYNNEI. As DNA, the CDR3 is TGTGCCAGCAGGACACTTCCCTACGAGCAGTACTTC. Its translation is CASRTLPYEQYF.

V is TRBV6-5 and J is TRBJ2-5; 7 bases line up with TRBD2. The CDR3 consists of 15 residues. Germline lookup yields CDR1 MNHEY and CDR2 SVGAGI. Unmatched junction bases numbered 10, after V lost 2 bases and J lost 7 bases. CDR3 sequence reads: CASSYKASGGGTQYF. The CDR3, as DNA: TGTGCCAGCAGTTACAAGGCTAGCGGTGGGGGGACCCAGTACTTC.

This chain joins TRBV29-1 and TRBJ2-5, with 7 nucleotides matching TRBD1. Trimming removed 7 bases from V and 4 bases from J; junction bases left unmatched: 9. This CDR3 contains 13 residues. Germline CDR1 is SQVTM and CDR2 is ANQGSEA. The chain's CDR3 is CSARQGGRETQYF. The CDR3, as DNA: TGCAGCGCCAGACAGGGTGGGCGAGAGACCCAGTACTTC.

V and J are TRBV5-1 and TRBJ2-7; the D is unclear. The germline CDR1 and CDR2 sequences are SGHRS and YFSETQ. This CDR3 has 15 amino acids. V was clipped by 2 bases and J by 2 bases, with 14 bases between them. The CDR3 coding sequence is TGCGCCAGCAGCTTATTGGAACTTGGAACCTACGAGCAGTACTTC. Translation gives CASSLLELGTYEQYF.

The gene calls are TRBV19 and TRBJ1-5; 12 bases fit TRBD1. The trim removed 3 bases at V and 10 bases at J, leaving 4 bases unmatched. This CDR3 region has 14 residues. Germline CDR1 is LNHDA and CDR2 is SQIVND (reference sequence). The CDR3 here is CASSIGDRGRPQHF. Written as DNA, the CDR3 is TGTGCCAGTAGTATTGGGGACAGGGGGCGTCCCCAGCATTTT.

This rearrangement joins TRBV5-1 to TRBJ1-4, with TRBD1 as a possible D gene (5 bases). The CDR3 loop spans 15 amino acids. Trimming took off 4 bases at V and 6 bases at J, with 16 bases between the two ends. The V gene's germline CDR1 is SGHRS and CDR2 YFSETQ. The CDR3 coding sequence is TGCGCCAGCAGCGGCCGGGACTTCAGTGATGAAAAACTGTTTTTT. Amino acid sequence: CASSGRDFSDEKLFF. Combining the CDR3 with reference TRBV5-1 and TRBJ1-4 gives the whole variable domain KAGVTQTPRYLIKTRGQQVTLSCSPISGHRSVSWYQQTPGQGLQFLFEYFSETQRNKGNFPGRFSGRQFSNSRSEMNVSTLELGDSALYLCASSGRDFSDEKLFFGSGTQLSVL.

The rearrangement links TRBV9 to TRBJ2-7; 8 positions match TRBD2. Per the germline V gene, CDR1 is SGDLS and CDR2 is YYNGEE. Losses at the gene ends were 4 bases for V and 6 bases for J; bases not matched to a gene: 9. The CDR3 has 14 amino acids. In DNA, the CDR3 is TGTGCCAGCAGCCCGGGATTCCGGGGGGGCGAGCAGTACTTC. This encodes CASSPGFRGGEQYF.

The chain carries TRBV19 and TRBJ2-7; a weak D match, TRBD1 (8 bases). V lost 9 bases and J 6 bases, leaving 24 bases between the germline ends. The CDR3 spans 15 residues. Germline-derived CDR1 and CDR2 are LNHDA and SQIVND (reference sequence). CDR3 region: CASALRGAGGGEQYF. The CDR3, as DNA: TGTGCCAGCGCTCTACGGGGGGCAGGGGGCGGCGAGCAGTACTTC.

The V call is TRBV7-9, the J call TRBJ2-7, with D perhaps TRBD2 (6 bases). This CDR3 has 15 amino acids. Germline-derived CDR1 and CDR2 are SEHNR and FQNEAQ (reference sequence). V lost 1 base and J lost 3, with 13 bases in between. The DNA for the CDR3 is TGTGCCAGCAGCTTAGTGACTCCGCGGGGCTACGAGCAGTACTTC. Protein: CASSLVTPRGYEQYF.

This clone has ten or more counts. This chain links TRBV5-4 with TRBJ1-2, with D possibly being TRBD1 (5 bases). CDR1 is SGHNT, CDR2 YYREEE, per germline (reference sequence). Trimming removed 3 bases at V and 7 bases at J, with 10 bases between. The CDR3 totals 12 residues. The CDR3, as DNA: TGTGCCAGCAGCTCGACAGTTTCTGGCTACACCTTC. Protein sequence: CASSSTVSGYTF.

V is TRBV15 and J is TRBJ1-2; the D is unclear. V was clipped by 1 base and J by 5 bases, with 8 bases between them. CDR1 LNHNV and CDR2 YYDKDF come from the germline V gene (reference sequence). The CDR3 has 13 amino acids. CDR3 region: CATSRAAGYGYTF. CDR3 DNA: TGTGCCACCAGCAGAGCGGCTGGGTATGGCTACACCTTC.

The chain has TRBV10-3 and TRBJ2-5; TRBD2 is a possible D gene (5 bases). V lost 2 bases and J lost 2, with 9 bases in between. The germline V gene encodes CDR1 ENHRY and CDR2 SYGVKD. The CDR3 spans 14 residues. The CDR3 reads CAISEGLRQETQYF. CDR3 nucleotides: TGTGCCATCAGTGAGGGACTTCGTCAAGAGACCCAGTACTTC.

This chain connects TRBV30 to TRBJ1-2; D ambiguous. Trimming took 0 bases from V and 4 from J, leaving 12 bases between them. The germline CDR1 and CDR2 sequences are GTSNPN and SVGIG (reference sequence). The CDR3 runs 14 residues. CDR3 DNA sequence: TGTGCCTGGAGTGTACTGTGGCAAAGCTATGGCTACACCTTC. It is translated as CAWSVLWQSYGYTF.